This passage covers 15 T cell receptor beta chains from one sample sequenced in a study of T cells in Graves' hyperthyroidism and ophthalmopathy (dated by TCRdb to between 2018 and 2021). The library was made by multiplex PCR. The listed sequencing device is Illumina HiSeq 2000. The TCR beta CDR3 regions were amplified from RNA transcripts. The TCR CDR3 was subjected to a first round of RT-PCR using the HTBI primer set and the Qiagen OneStep RT-PCR kit. Using fastp trimming at Q25 and MiXCR clonotype assembly, TCRdb reanalyzed the public sequencing data and kept in-frame beta chains. Rows are unified per CDR3 protein, each entry keeping the most common DNA and genes. The sample table lists around 350,000 distinct CDR3 sequences, approximately 14% of them with a count of one. The ten largest clones capture 15% to 20% of the sample. Sequencing input: blood. The receptors originated from a woman aged 60-75 years with Graves' ophthalmopathy.

In DNA, the CDR3 is TGTGCCAGCAGCCCGACTAGCGGAGGCCACGAGCAGTACTTC. This gives the protein CASSPTSGGHEQYF. The chain has TRBV5-4 and TRBJ2-7, with 9 positions matching TRBD2. Trimming at V came to 4 bases and at J to 5 bases, leaving 7 bases not matched to a gene. This CDR3 contains 14 residues. CDR1 and CDR2 from the germline V gene are SGHNT and YYREEE (reference sequence).

The table lists this clonotype with many counts. The rearrangement links TRBV7-9 to TRBJ2-7; TRBD2 agrees at 15 bases. The CDR3 has 21 residues. The ends lost 5 bases at V and 0 bases at J; junction bases unmatched: 17. The V gene's germline CDR1 is SEHNR and CDR2 FQNEAQ (reference sequence). The CDR3, as DNA: TGTGCCAGCAGCCCAATACAAGGTCGGACTAGCGGGAGGGCCAACTCCTACGAGCAGTACTTC. This translates into CASSPIQGRTSGRANSYEQYF.

This clonotype was seen a handful of times. This chain joins TRBV24-1 and TRBJ2-5, with 13 bases that match TRBD2. From germline, CDR1 is KGHDR and CDR2 SFDVKD. CDR3 length equals 18 residues. V dropped 3 bases and J dropped 0; count of bases not matched to a gene: 6. The CDR3 region is CATSDDFGTSGDQETQYF. CDR3 DNA sequence: TGTGCCACCAGTGATGATTTCGGGACTAGCGGGGACCAAGAGACCCAGTACTTC.

The sample holds a few counts of this clonotype. J is TRBJ2-7 and V is TRBV7-2, with D maybe TRBD1 (5 bases). Germline CDR1 and CDR2: SGHTA and FQGNSA. V dropped 1 base and J dropped 2 bases, with 12 bases sitting between them. The CDR3 loop spans 15 amino acids. The CDR3 DNA follows: TGTGCCAGCAGCTTAGTAACAGGTCCTACCTACGAGCAGTACTTC. This gives the protein CASSLVTGPTYEQYF.

The chain joins TRBV6-1 to TRBJ1-4, with 8 positions matching TRBD1. The V gene's germline CDR1 is MNHNS and CDR2 SASEGT. Trimming removed 10 bases from V and 8 bases from J; junction bases left unmatched: 9. CDR3 length equals 13 residues. Written as DNA, the CDR3 is TGTGCCACCCCCGGGACAGGCCGCGAAAAACTGTTTTTT. Residues: CATPGTGREKLFF.

The V and J genes are TRBV28 and TRBJ2-5; a possible D gene is TRBD1 (5 bases). Trimming pared 8 bases from V and 12 bases from J, leaving 16 bases between. Germline V gene sequence: CDR1 MDHEN, CDR2 SYDVKM. This CDR3 has 11 residues. CDR3 sequence (DNA): TGTGCCAGCGGGGCCGCCCCGACGGAGTACTTC. Translation: CASGAAPTEYF.

This clonotype has a handful of counts. The chain links TRBV5-6 to TRBJ1-4, with 7 positions matching TRBD1. V shed 2 bases, J shed 8 bases, and the junction held 6 bases outside the gene matches. The germline V gene encodes CDR1 SGHDT and CDR2 YYEEEE. This CDR3 has 14 amino acids. The CDR3 sequence: CASSFKGALEKLFF. In nucleotides, the CDR3 is TGTGCCAGCAGCTTTAAGGGGGCTTTGGAAAAACTGTTTTTT.

This clonotype was detected only a few times. The rearrangement joins TRBV25-1 to TRBJ1-1; possibly TRBD1 for D (6 bases). Trimming took off 0 bases at V and 1 base at J, with 15 bases between the two ends. There are 17 residues in the CDR3. Looked up from germline, CDR1 is MGHDK and CDR2 is SYGVNS. This chain's CDR3 is CASSEYKGGVANTEAFF. The CDR3 coding sequence is TGTGCCAGCAGTGAATATAAGGGGGGGGTGGCGAACACTGAAGCTTTCTTT.

This clonotype was observed at least ten times. This sequence joins TRBV20-1 and TRBJ1-4, with 9 nucleotides matching TRBD1. This CDR3 spans 15 amino acids. From germline, CDR1 is DFQATT and CDR2 SNEGSKA (reference sequence). V was clipped by 6 bases and J by 11 bases; unmatched bases: 16. CDR3 region: CSAIDRGSGPGKLFF. DNA for the CDR3: TGCAGTGCGATTGACAGGGGGAGCGGACCGGGTAAACTGTTTTTT.

The chain carries TRBV19 and TRBJ1-5; 9 bases are a match to TRBD1. V was pared by 8 bases and J by 1 base, with 9 bases of the junction left unmatched. There are 16 residues in the CDR3. Germline V gene sequence: CDR1 LNHDA, CDR2 SQIVND (reference sequence). The CDR3, as DNA: TGTGCCAGTTGGGACAGGGCGAAGGGCAGCAATCAGCCCCAGCATTTT. It encodes CASWDRAKGSNQPQHF.

The chain links TRBV11-2 to TRBJ2-5, with no clear D. CDR1 and CDR2 from the germline V gene are SGHAT and FQNNGV. Between the trimmed V and J ends, which lost 3 bases and 2 bases, there was a span of 7 bases. The CDR3 consists of 13 residues. CDR3 amino acids: CASSFQEQETQYF. For the CDR3, the DNA is TGTGCCAGCAGCTTCCAAGAACAAGAGACCCAGTACTTC.

The sample holds a few counts of this clonotype. The J gene is TRBJ2-5, the V gene TRBV12-3 or TRBV12-4; 12 positions agree with TRBD1. Trimming took 4 bases from V and 1 from J; bases not matched to a gene: 16. CDR3 length: 20 amino acids. CDR3 amino acids: CASSSPPGQGATSSQETQYF. In nucleotides, the CDR3 is TGTGCCAGCAGTTCACCGCCGGGACAGGGGGCGACTAGCAGCCAAGAGACCCAGTACTTC.

The rearrangement uses TRBV24-1 and TRBJ2-3, with D tentatively TRBD1 or TRBD2 (5 bases each). CDR1 KGHDR and CDR2 SFDVKD come from the germline V gene. V lost 5 bases and J lost 4, with 12 bases in between. This CDR3 has 14 amino acids. CDR3 loop: CATSAGTAPDTQYF. CDR3 sequence (DNA): TGTGCCACCAGTGCCGGGACCGCCCCAGATACGCAGTATTTT.

Details on this clonotype: A much bigger clone sits one base away, suggesting this may be a read error. The chain links TRBV5-1 to TRBJ1-1; TRBD1 might be the D (6 bases). V was pared by 0 bases and J by 4 bases, with 19 bases between. The V gene's germline CDR1 is SGHRS and CDR2 YFSETQ. The CDR3 is 17 amino acids. The CDR3 DNA reads as TGCGCCAGCAGCTTGGCGGGTTGGGGGGCTTTGAGCACTGAAGCTTTCTTT. It specifies CASSLAGWGALSTEAFF.

This clonotype has more than one count but fewer than ten. The rearrangement uses TRBV9 and TRBJ2-7, with 7 positions matching TRBD2. This CDR3 has 15 amino acids. Trimming at V came to 2 bases and at J to 0 bases, leaving 5 bases not matched to a gene. Germline V lookup: CDR1 SGDLS, CDR2 YYNGEE. In DNA, the CDR3 is TGTGCCAGCAGCGTTTCAGCGGGATCCTCCTACGAGCAGTACTTC. Its translation is CASSVSAGSSYEQYF.